Listed here are 14 T cell receptor beta chains from one sample, sequenced in a study of blood T cell repertoires in COVID-19. Clones were read by immunoSEQ multiplex PCR, and TCRdb kept only the in-frame ones, dropping some. The sample has 150,000 to 200,000 clones, more than 75% seen once. Sequencing was done on a sample of PBMCs or T cells enriched from blood (not recorded which). The receptor set was obtained from a woman aged 45-65 years with acute COVID-19.

The V gene is TRBV28, the J gene TRBJ2-3, with 7 bases matching TRBD1. Germline-derived CDR1 and CDR2 are MDHEN and SYDVKM. J lost 5 bases, V lost 7 bases, and 12 bases had no gene match. The CDR3 consists of 15 residues. CDR3 bases: TGTGCCAGCAATCGGGTCATCAGGGGGAGAGATACGCAGTATTTT. It translates to CASNRVIRGRDTQYF.

In this sample, this clone turned up once. The V and J genes are TRBV29-1 and TRBJ2-1; 15 nucleotides agree with TRBD2. Losses at the gene ends were 5 bases for V and 7 bases for J; bases not matched to a gene: 12. The CDR3 runs to 17 residues. Germline V gene sequence: CDR1 SQVTM, CDR2 ANQGSEA. The CDR3 region is CSVPLGLAGGPGNEQFF. CDR3 DNA sequence: TGCAGCGTTCCCCTAGGACTAGCGGGGGGGCCGGGTAATGAGCAGTTCTTC.

V and J are TRBV9 and TRBJ2-1; 14 positions agree with TRBD2. This CDR3 contains 16 residues. After removal of 2 bases from V and 7 bases from J, the junction contained 5 bases not matched to a gene. Germline CDR1 SGDLS, CDR2 YYNGEE. This chain's CDR3 is CASSVGTSGGQNEQFF. As DNA, the CDR3 is TGTGCCAGCAGCGTGGGGACTAGCGGGGGCCAGAATGAGCAGTTCTTC.

The CDR3 region is CASSRARGSSYNEQFF. CDR3 coding DNA: TGTGCCAGCAGCCGGGCCCGGGGAAGCTCCTACAATGAGCAGTTCTTC. The chain carries TRBV7-8 and TRBJ2-1, with a possible D match to TRBD2 (5 bases). V lost 5 bases and J 0 bases, leaving 14 bases between the germline ends. The CDR3 totals 16 residues. Germline V gene sequence: CDR1 SGHVS, CDR2 FQNEAQ.

The chain combines TRBV7-9 with TRBJ1-3; TRBD1 matches at 7 bases. The J segment lost 1 base and the V segment lost 5 bases, leaving 17 bases of the junction unmatched. CDR3 length: 19 residues. Germline assignment: CDR1 SEHNR and CDR2 FQNEAQ (reference sequence). This CDR3 reads CASSRDWNRGRASGNTIYF. The CDR3 coding sequence is TGTGCCAGCAGCCGAGATTGGAACAGGGGCAGGGCGTCTGGAAACACCATATATTTT.

The chain combines TRBV7-2 with TRBJ1-3; D is unresolved. CDR3 size: 15 residues. Germline V gives CDR1 SGHTA, CDR2 FQGNSA. The V end was cut by 2 bases, the J end by 0 bases, with 8 bases between. CDR3 nucleotides: TGTGCCAGCAGCTTAAACTTACTCTCTGGAAACACCATATATTTT. The encoded protein is CASSLNLLSGNTIYF. The whole variable domain, filled in from reference TRBV7-2 and TRBJ1-3, reads GAGVSQSPSNKVTEKGKDVELRCDPISGHTALYWYRQSLGQGLEFLIYFQGNSAPDKSGLPSDRFSAERTGGSVSTLTIQRTQQEDSAVYLCASSLNLLSGNTIYFGEGSWLTVV.

V gene TRBV19 combines with J gene TRBJ2-3, with D unclear. Per the germline V gene, CDR1 is LNHDA and CDR2 is SQIVND (reference sequence). The CDR3 has 15 residues. Trimming left V 5 bases short and J 6 bases short, with 18 bases between. CDR3 sequence (DNA): TGTGCCAGTAGTTCCCCCGCCGACTTCGGGGATACGCAGTATTTT. Its translation: CASSSPADFGDTQYF.

The CDR3 region is CAGYLGGVDTEAFF. CDR3 nucleotides: TGTGCCGGATATTTAGGGGGAGTGGACACTGAAGCTTTCTTT. The V gene is TRBV6-5, the J gene TRBJ1-1, with D perhaps matching TRBD1 (6 bases). Trimming removed 11 bases from V and 3 bases from J, with 19 bases in between. The CDR3 runs 14 residues. Germline V gene sequence: CDR1 MNHEY, CDR2 SVGAGI.

V usage is TRBV13 and J usage is TRBJ1-6, with D perhaps TRBD1 (6 bases). This CDR3 region has 16 residues. Trimming took off 4 bases at V and 9 bases at J, with 19 bases between the two ends. The germline CDR1 and CDR2 sequences are PRHDT and FYEKMQ (reference sequence). CDR3 nucleotide sequence: TGTGCCAGCAGCTACGCAGCGGGACATACTTCTTCACCCCTCCACTTT. This translates into CASSYAAGHTSSPLHF.

V usage is TRBV5-1 and J usage is TRBJ1-1; 7 nucleotides align to TRBD1. Trimming removed 4 bases from V and 1 base from J; junction bases left unmatched: 7. Germline V gene data show CDR1 as SGHRS and CDR2 as YFSETQ. The CDR3 sequence is 15 residues long. The CDR3 DNA sequence: TGCGCCAGCAGCGCCGGGACAGCTAGGAACACTGAAGCTTTCTTT. Its protein is CASSAGTARNTEAFF.

The CDR3 protein is CASSSGTSGVPYQETQYF. In DNA form, the CDR3 reads TGTGCCAGCAGCTCCGGGACTAGCGGGGTCCCGTACCAAGAGACCCAGTACTTC. This chain connects TRBV11-2 to TRBJ2-5; 13 nucleotides align to TRBD2. The CDR3 covers 18 residues. Germline lookup yields CDR1 SGHAT and CDR2 FQNNGV. V gave up 4 bases and J gave up 0 bases; unmatched junction bases: 8.

This rearrangement joins TRBV19 to TRBJ2-2; TRBD1 is a possible D gene (6 bases). CDR3 length: 14 residues. In germline, CDR1 is LNHDA, CDR2 SQIVND (reference sequence). The germline V and J ends were trimmed by 7 bases and 2 bases, with 11 bases remaining between them. In DNA form, the CDR3 reads TGTGCCAGTATGGACAGTATCAACACCGGGGAGCTGTTTTTT. Protein: CASMDSINTGELFF.

The rearrangement joins TRBV4-1 to TRBJ2-2; 8 bases are a match to TRBD2. The CDR3 loop spans 16 amino acids. V shed 4 bases and J 5 bases; nucleotides not matched to a gene: 9. Germline V gene sequence: CDR1 MGHRA, CDR2 YSYEKL. CDR3 protein: CASSPLGGAKTGELFF. The CDR3 bases are TGCGCCAGCAGCCCCCTCGGGGGGGCCAAAACCGGGGAGCTGTTTTTT.

The chain has TRBV30 and TRBJ1-2, with 7 bases aligning to TRBD1. From germline, CDR1 is GTSNPN and CDR2 SVGIG (reference sequence). The CDR3 runs 14 residues. V lost 2 bases to trimming and J lost 4 bases; unmatched junction nucleotides: 7. CDR3 region: CAWSPGQTSYGYTF. CDR3 coding DNA: TGTGCCTGGAGTCCGGGACAGACATCCTATGGCTACACCTTC.